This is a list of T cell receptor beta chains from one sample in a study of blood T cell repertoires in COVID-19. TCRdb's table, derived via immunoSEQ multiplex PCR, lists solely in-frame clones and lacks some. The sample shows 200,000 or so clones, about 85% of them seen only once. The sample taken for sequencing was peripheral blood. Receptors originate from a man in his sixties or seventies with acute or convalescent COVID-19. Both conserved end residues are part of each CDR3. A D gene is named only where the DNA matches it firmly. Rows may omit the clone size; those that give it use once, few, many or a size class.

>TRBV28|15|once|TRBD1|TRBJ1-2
CASSPQTGWNYGYTF
TGTGCCAGCAGTCCCCAGACAGGGTGGAACTATGGCTACACCTTC
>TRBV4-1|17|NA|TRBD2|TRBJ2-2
CASSPQDSGSIGGELFF
TGCGCCAGCAGCCCCCAGGATAGCGGGAGTATTGGCGGGGAGCTGTTTTTT
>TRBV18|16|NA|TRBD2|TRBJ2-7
CASSLSTSGLSYEQYF
TGTGCCAGCTCGCTATCTACTAGCGGGCTTTCCTACGAGCAGTACTTC
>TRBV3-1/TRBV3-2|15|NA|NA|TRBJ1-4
CASSLTTGGNEKLFF
TGTGCCAGCAGCCTTACCACAGGTGGTAATGAAAAACTGTTTTTT
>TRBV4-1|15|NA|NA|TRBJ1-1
CASSQADTTYTEAFF
TGCGCCAGCAGCCAAGCGGACACCACATACACTGAAGCTTTCTTT
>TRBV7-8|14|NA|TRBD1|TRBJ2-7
CASSQIDRDYEQYF
TGTGCCAGCAGCCAGATCGACAGGGACTACGAGCAGTACTTC
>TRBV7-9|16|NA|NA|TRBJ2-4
CASSSNREMAKNIQYF
TGTGCCAGCAGCTCAAACAGGGAGATGGCCAAAAACATTCAGTACTTC
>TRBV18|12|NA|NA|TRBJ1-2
CASSPSGAGGTF
TGTGCCAGCTCACCATCGGGGGCGGGAGGCACCTTC
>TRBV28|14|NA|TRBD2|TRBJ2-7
CASRPSGRGYEQYF
TGTGCCAGCAGACCCAGCGGGAGGGGCTACGAGCAGTACTTC
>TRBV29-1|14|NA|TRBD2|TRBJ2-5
CSVTGASGIETQYF
TGCAGCGTTACGGGGGCTAGCGGGATCGAGACCCAGTACTTC
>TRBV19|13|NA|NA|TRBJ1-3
CASSISGRNTIYF
TGTGCCAGTAGTATATCGGGGAGGAACACCATATATTTT
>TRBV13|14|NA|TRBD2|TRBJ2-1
CASSPRSGGTIQFF
TGTGCCAGCAGCCCCAGGTCGGGAGGGACTATACAGTTCTTC
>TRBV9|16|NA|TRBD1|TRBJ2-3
CASSPPGTGGTNTQYF
TGTGCCAGCAGCCCCCCCGGGACAGGGGGCACAAATACGCAGTATTTT
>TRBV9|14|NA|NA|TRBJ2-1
CASSPSTTPDEQFF
TGTGCCAGCAGCCCCTCGACTACCCCGGATGAGCAGTTCTTC
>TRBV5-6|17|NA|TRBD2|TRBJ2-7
CASSLYRTSGSLYEQYF
TGTGCCAGCAGCTTGTACCGGACTAGCGGGAGTTTGTACGAGCAGTACTTC